This T cell receptor (beta chain) was identified during a study of T cells in Graves' hyperthyroidism and ophthalmopathy. Study-level findings and limits: Most thyroid-expanded clonotypes above 0.001 were also found in blood.

Amplification targeted TCR beta CDR3 regions from RNA transcripts. TCR CDR3 underwent first-round RT-PCR with the HTBI primer set. TCRdb reprocessed the multiplex PCR reads via MiXCR and lists one record per CDR3 protein. The data show 600,000 to 750,000 distinct CDR3 sequences, roughly 17% seen once. CDR1 is MNHNS, CDR2 SASEGT, per germline. CDR3 length: 13 residues. V lost 3 bases and J 5 bases, leaving 10 bases between the germline ends. To note about this clonotype: Its target is not known.

The hyperthyroidism was newly diagnosed and had lasted under 2 months; the patients were aged 18 to 65. Lactation, pregnancy, other autoimmune disease or uncontrolled infection excluded patients. It was 10 ml of fresh peripheral blood that supplied the PBMCs. Sequenced sample: blood. The genes are TRBV6-1 and TRBJ1-1; D unresolved. This receptor was obtained from a man aged 50-60 years with Graves' hyperthyroidism. The CDR3 protein is CASSDISRTEAFF. In DNA, the CDR3 is TGTGCCAGCAGTGACATATCTCGGACTGAAGCTTTCTTT.